Listed here are 4 T cell receptor beta chains from one sample, sequenced in a study of cytomegalovirus exposure and HLA in healthy donors. PCR involved 60 Vbeta and 13 Jbeta primers. The data were produced by immunoSEQ multiplex PCR, yet TCRdb's version contains in-frame clones alone and is incomplete. The sample carries about 92,000 clones, around 82% recorded once. Source material: PBMCs. These receptors all come from a young man in good health and CMV-seronegative.

This clone occurred a few times. V is TRBV6-1 and J is TRBJ1-6, with a possible D match to TRBD1 (5 bases). V lost 2 bases and J lost 10, with 15 bases in between. Germline V lookup: CDR1 MNHNS, CDR2 SASEGT. The CDR3 is made up of 15 amino acids. This CDR3 reads CASSEPGLLESPLHF. The CDR3 DNA reads TGTGCCAGCAGTGAACCGGGACTCCTCGAATCACCCCTCCACTTT.

The V gene is TRBV2, the J gene TRBJ2-2, with 8 nucleotides matching TRBD1. J gave up 6 bases and V 4 bases, and 10 bases lay outside the gene matches. The CDR3 covers 16 residues. The germline CDR1 and CDR2 sequences are SNHLY and FYNNEI. The CDR3, as DNA: TGTGCCAGCAGTGGCCAGGGGGCAAAGTTGGCCGGGGAGCTGTTTTTT. Its protein is CASSGQGAKLAGELFF.

The chain couples TRBV19 to TRBJ1-1, with 7 positions matching TRBD1. The CDR3 is made up of 13 amino acids. Looked up from germline, CDR1 is LNHDA and CDR2 is SQIVND (reference sequence). V trimming: 4 bases; J trimming: 8 bases; junction bases outside the gene matches: 7. CDR3 sequence reads: CASSTWTGEEAFF. DNA of the CDR3: TGTGCCAGTAGTACTTGGACAGGTGAAGAAGCTTTCTTT.

This chain uses TRBV5-4 with TRBJ2-3; a possible D gene is TRBD1 (6 bases). Trimming took 4 bases from V and 3 from J, leaving 15 bases between them. Germline CDR1 and CDR2: SGHNT and YYREEE (reference sequence). The CDR3 spans 15 residues. The CDR3 nucleotides are TGTGCCAGCAGCCTTCCACAGGGTATGACAGATACGCAGTATTTT. Residues: CASSLPQGMTDTQYF.